The clone carrying this T cell receptor (beta chain) appeared many times. Its antigen is undetermined. These data originate in a study of T-cell reconstitution after alpha-beta-depleted transplantation in children. General observations from the study: Roughly two months post-transplant, alpha-beta T cells reportedly originated from several hundred graft clones that had expanded. Newly produced T cells mostly accounted for T-cell counts and diversity one year post-transplant.

The germline CDR1 and CDR2 sequences are MNHEY and SVGAGI. CDR3 length: 14 amino acids. Trimming pared 2 bases from V and 5 bases from J, leaving 12 bases between. Using unique molecular identifiers, the investigators prepared the TCRbeta library. TCRdb itself ran the PCR reads through MiXCR, one entry per CDR3 protein. Of 300,000 to 400,000 distinct CDR3 sequences in the sample, more than 20% were seen once. The chain employs TRBV6-5 and TRBJ2-5; the D call may be TRBD1 or TRBD2 (5 bases each). The TCR was taken from a male patient younger than 18 who had a stem cell transplant for acute lymphoblastic leukemia, so the T cells may come from the graft donor. The sequences come from PBMCs, mostly from graft donor cells, collected 180 days after TCRalphabeta/CD19-depleted stem cell transplant. For the CDR3, the DNA is TGTGCCAGCAGTTACCTAGGGGACGTGGAGACCCAGTACTTC. Protein sequence: CASSYLGDVETQYF.